The 5 T cell receptor beta chains given below trace back to one sample, sequenced in a study of T cell changes during pregnancy in multiple sclerosis. Sequencing used immunoSEQ multiplex PCR; TCRdb keeps in-frame clones, though not all of them. Of some 87,000 clones in the sample, about 95% were seen once. Sequencing was performed on peripheral blood, taken in the second trimester of pregnancy. Every receptor here comes from a female donor with multiple sclerosis, enrolled in a pregnancy study.

The J gene is TRBJ2-4, the V gene TRBV4-2; D unclear. The length of the CDR3 is 16 residues. V gave up 0 bases and J gave up 0 bases, with 9 bases separating them. Germline-derived CDR1 and CDR2 are LGHNA and YNFKEQ. CDR3 sequence: CASSQEKFLAKNIQYF. Written as DNA, the CDR3 is TGTGCCAGCAGCCAAGAAAAATTTCTAGCCAAAAACATTCAGTACTTC.

The V and J genes are TRBV5-1 and TRBJ2-1, with TRBD2 matching over 8 bases. From germline, CDR1 is SGHRS and CDR2 YFSETQ. This CDR3 contains 19 residues. J gave up 3 bases and V 5 bases, and 19 bases lay outside the gene matches. The CDR3 region is CASSQPTSGGGSLYNEQFF. The CDR3 nucleotides are TGCGCCAGCAGTCAGCCCACTAGCGGAGGTGGGAGTCTCTACAATGAGCAGTTCTTC.

Of note for this clone: This CDR3 is also generated by other DNA sequences in the sample. The V and J genes are TRBV19 and TRBJ2-7; D is ambiguous. This CDR3 has 14 amino acids. CDR1 LNHDA and CDR2 SQIVND come from the germline V gene (reference sequence). V was pared by 8 bases and J by 2 bases, with 16 bases between. The CDR3: CASSNRQGTYEQYF. The CDR3 nucleotides read TGTGCCAGTTCAAATCGACAAGGAACCTACGAGCAGTACTTC.

The chain carries TRBV27 and TRBJ1-5, with 7 bases matching TRBD1. The CDR3 length is 18 residues. Germline V gene lookup returns CDR1 MNHEY and CDR2 SMNVEV (reference sequence). With V trimmed by 5 bases and J by 2 bases, 15 bases remained unmatched. Written as DNA, the CDR3 is TGTGCCAGCAGTCTAACGACAGGGTTGAATAGGGGCAATCAGCCCCAGCATTTT. This codes for CASSLTTGLNRGNQPQHF.

The rearrangement links TRBV7-2 to TRBJ1-3; TRBD1 might be the D (6 bases). Germline assignment: CDR1 SGHTA and CDR2 FQGNSA. The V end was cut by 1 base, the J end by 3 bases, with 13 bases between. This CDR3 spans 16 amino acids. CDR3 nucleotides: TGTGCCAGCAGCTTAGGCCAGGGGATGATTGGAAACACCATATATTTT. Translation gives CASSLGQGMIGNTIYF.